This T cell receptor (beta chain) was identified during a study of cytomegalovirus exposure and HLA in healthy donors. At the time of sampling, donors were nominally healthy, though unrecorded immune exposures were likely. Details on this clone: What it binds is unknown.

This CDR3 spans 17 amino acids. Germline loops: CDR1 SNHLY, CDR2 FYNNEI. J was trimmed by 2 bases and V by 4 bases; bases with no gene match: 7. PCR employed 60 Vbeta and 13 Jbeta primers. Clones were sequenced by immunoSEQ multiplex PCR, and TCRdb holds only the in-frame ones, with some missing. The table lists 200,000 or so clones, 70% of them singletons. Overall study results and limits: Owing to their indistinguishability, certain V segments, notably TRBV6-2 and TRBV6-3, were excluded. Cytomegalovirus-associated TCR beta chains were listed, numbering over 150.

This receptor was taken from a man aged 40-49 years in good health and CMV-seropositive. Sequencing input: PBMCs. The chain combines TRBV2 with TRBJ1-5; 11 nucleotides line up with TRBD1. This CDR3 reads CASSGGTGGVGNQPQHF. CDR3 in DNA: TGTGCCAGCAGTGGTGGGACAGGGGGTGTGGGCAATCAGCCCCAGCATTTT.